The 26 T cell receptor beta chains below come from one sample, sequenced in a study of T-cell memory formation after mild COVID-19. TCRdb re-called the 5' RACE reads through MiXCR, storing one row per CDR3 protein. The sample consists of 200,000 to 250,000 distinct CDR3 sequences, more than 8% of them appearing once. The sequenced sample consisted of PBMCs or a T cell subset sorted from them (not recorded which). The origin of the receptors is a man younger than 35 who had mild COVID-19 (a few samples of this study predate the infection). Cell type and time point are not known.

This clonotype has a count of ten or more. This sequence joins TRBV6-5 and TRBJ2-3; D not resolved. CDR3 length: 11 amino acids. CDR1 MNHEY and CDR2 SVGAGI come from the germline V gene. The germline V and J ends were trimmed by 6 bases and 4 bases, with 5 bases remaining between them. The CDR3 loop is CASRGADTQYF. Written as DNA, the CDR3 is TGTGCCAGCAGGGGCGCAGATACGCAGTATTTT.

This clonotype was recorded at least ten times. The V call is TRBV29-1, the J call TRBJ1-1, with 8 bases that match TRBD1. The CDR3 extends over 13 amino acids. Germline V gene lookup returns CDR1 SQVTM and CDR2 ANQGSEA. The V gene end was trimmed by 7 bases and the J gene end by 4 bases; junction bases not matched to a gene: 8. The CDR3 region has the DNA TGCAGCGCCTCCGGACAGGGCGGCACTGAAGCTTTCTTT. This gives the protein CSASGQGGTEAFF.

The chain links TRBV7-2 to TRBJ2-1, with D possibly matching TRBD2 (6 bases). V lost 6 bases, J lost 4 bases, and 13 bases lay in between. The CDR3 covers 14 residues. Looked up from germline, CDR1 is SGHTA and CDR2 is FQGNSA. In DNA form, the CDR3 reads TGTGCCAGCAGGCCTGGGGGGACTTACAATGAGCAGTTCTTC. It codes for CASRPGGTYNEQFF.

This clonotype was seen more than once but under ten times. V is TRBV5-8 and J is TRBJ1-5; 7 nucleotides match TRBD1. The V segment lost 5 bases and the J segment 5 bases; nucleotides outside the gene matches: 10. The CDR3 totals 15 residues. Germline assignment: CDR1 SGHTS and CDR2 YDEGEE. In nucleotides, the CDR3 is TGTGCCAGCAGTCCTACAGGGGATTGGGATCAGCCCCAGCATTTT. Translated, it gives CASSPTGDWDQPQHF.

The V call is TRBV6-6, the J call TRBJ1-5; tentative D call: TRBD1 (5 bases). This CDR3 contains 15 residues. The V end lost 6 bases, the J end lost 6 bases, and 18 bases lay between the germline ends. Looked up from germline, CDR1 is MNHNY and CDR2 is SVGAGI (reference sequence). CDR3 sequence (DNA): TGTGCCAGCAGGGGGGAGAAAGATAAGGTTCAGCCCCAGCATTTT. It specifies CASRGEKDKVQPQHF.

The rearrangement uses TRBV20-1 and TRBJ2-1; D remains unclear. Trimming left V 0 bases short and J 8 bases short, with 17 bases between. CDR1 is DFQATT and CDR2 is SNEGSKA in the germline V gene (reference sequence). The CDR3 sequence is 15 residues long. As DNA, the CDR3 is TGCAGTGCTAGAGATCTGGGAACCTGGACCGATGAGCAGTTCTTC. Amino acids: CSARDLGTWTDEQFF.

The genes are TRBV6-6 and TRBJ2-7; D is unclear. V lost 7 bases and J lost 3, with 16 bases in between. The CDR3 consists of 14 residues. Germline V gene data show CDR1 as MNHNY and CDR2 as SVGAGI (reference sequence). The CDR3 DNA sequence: TGTGCCAGCACGGAAATAGAGGTGAACTACGAGCAGTACTTC. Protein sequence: CASTEIEVNYEQYF.

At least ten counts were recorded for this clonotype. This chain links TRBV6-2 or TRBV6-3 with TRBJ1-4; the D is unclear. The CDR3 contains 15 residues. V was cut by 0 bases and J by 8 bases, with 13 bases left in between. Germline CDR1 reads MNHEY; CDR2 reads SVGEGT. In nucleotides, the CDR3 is TGTGCCAGCAGTTACTCGCGGAGGTCTGAGGAAAAACTGTTTTTT. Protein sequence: CASSYSRRSEEKLFF.

The CDR3 loop is CASSPHSAGELFF. CDR3 nucleotides: TGTGCCAGCAGCCCACATAGCGCCGGGGAGCTGTTTTTT. The V gene is TRBV7-3, the J gene TRBJ2-2, with a possible D match to TRBD2 (5 bases). The CDR3 runs 13 residues. CDR1 and CDR2 from the germline V gene are SGHTA and FQGTGA. Trimming shortened V by 5 bases and J by 6 bases, and 10 bases separated the two germline ends.

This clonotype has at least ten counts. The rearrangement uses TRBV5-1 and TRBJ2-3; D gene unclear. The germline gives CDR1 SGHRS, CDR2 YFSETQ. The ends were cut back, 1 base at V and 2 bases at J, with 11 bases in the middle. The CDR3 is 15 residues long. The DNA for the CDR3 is TGCGCCAGCAGCTTGCGGGCAGAAGACACAGATACGCAGTATTTT. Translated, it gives CASSLRAEDTDTQYF. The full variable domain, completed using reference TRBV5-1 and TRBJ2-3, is KAGVTQTPRYLIKTRGQQVTLSCSPISGHRSVSWYQQTPGQGLQFLFEYFSETQRNKGNFPGRFSGRQFSNSRSEMNVSTLELGDSALYLCASSLRAEDTDTQYFGPGTRLTVL.

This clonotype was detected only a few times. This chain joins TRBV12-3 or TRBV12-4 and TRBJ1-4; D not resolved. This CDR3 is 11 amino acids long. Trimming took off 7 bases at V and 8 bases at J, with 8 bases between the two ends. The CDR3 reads CASKLGEKLFF. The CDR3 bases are TGTGCCAGCAAGTTGGGGGAAAAACTGTTTTTT.

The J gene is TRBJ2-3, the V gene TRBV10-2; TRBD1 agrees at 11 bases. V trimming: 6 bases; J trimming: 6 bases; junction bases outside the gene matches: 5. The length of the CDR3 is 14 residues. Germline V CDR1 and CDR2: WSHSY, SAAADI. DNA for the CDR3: TGCGCCAGCAGACTGGGACAGGGGGTCGATACGCAGTATTTT. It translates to CASRLGQGVDTQYF.

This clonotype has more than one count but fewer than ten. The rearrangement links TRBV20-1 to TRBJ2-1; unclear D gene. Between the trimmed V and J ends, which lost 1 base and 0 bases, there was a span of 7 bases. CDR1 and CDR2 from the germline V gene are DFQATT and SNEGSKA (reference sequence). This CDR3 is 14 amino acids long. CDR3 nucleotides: TGCAGTGCTAGAGGCCACCCCTCCTACAATGAGCAGTTCTTC. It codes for CSARGHPSYNEQFF.

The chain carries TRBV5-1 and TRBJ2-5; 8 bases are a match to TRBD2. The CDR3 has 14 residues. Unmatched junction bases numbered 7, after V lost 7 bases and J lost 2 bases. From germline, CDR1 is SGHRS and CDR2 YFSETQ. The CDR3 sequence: CASRFTSGQETQYF. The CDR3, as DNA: TGCGCCAGCCGATTTACTAGCGGTCAAGAGACCCAGTACTTC.

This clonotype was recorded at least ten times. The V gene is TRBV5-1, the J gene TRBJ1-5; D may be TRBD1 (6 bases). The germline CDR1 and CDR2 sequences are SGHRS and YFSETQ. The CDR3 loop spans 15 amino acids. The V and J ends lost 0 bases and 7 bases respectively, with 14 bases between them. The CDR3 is CASSLAGATAQPQHF. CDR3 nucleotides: TGCGCCAGCAGCTTGGCGGGGGCGACAGCCCAGCCCCAGCATTTT.

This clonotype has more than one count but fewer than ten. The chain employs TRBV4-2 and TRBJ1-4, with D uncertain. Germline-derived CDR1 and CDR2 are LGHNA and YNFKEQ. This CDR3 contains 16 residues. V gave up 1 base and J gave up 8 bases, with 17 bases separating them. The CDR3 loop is CASSQAKEGAGEKLFF. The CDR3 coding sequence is TGTGCCAGCAGCCAAGCTAAGGAGGGTGCGGGAGAAAAACTGTTTTTT.

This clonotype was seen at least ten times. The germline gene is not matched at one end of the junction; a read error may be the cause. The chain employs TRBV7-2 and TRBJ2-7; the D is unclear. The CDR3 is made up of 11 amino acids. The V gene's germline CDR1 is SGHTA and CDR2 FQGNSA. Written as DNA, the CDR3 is TGTGCCAGCAGCTTAGGGTTAGGACCGACGTTC. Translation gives CASSLGLGPTF.

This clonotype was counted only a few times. In DNA, the CDR3 is TGTGCCAGCAGCTCGGGACAGGGGAATGAAAAACTGTTTTTT. This encodes CASSSGQGNEKLFF. This chain links TRBV7-9 with TRBJ1-4, with 10 bases fitting TRBD1. CDR3 length equals 14 residues. Germline values: CDR1 SEHNR, CDR2 FQNEAQ (reference sequence). V trimming: 4 bases; J trimming: 5 bases; junction bases outside the gene matches: 1.

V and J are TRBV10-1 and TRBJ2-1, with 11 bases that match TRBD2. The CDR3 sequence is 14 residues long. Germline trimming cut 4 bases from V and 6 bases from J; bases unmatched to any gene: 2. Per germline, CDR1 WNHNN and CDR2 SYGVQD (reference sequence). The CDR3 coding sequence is TGCGCCAGCAGTGGACTAGCGGGGACCAATGAGCAGTTCTTC. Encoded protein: CASSGLAGTNEQFF.

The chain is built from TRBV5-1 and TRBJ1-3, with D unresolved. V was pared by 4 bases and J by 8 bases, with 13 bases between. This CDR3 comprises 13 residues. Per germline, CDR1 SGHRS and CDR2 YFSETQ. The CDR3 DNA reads TGCGCCAGCAGCCCCCAGAGCGGAGACACCATATATTTT. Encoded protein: CASSPQSGDTIYF.

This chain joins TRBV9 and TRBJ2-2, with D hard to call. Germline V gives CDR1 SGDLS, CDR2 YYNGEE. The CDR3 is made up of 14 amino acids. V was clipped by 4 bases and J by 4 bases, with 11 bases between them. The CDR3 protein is CASSLTQFTGELFF. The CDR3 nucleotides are TGTGCCAGCAGCTTGACTCAGTTCACCGGGGAGCTGTTTTTT.

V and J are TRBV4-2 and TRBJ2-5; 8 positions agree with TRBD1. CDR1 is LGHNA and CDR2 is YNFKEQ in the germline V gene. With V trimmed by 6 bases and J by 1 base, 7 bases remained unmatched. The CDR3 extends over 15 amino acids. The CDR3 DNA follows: TGTGCCAGCAGTCCGGACAGGGAGACCCAAGAGACCCAGTACTTC. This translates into CASSPDRETQETQYF.

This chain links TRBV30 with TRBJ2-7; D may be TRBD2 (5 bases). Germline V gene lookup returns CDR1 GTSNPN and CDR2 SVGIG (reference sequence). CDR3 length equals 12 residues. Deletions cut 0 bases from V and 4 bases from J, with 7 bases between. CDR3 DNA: TGTGCCTGGAGTGTATCGGGGTACGAGCAGTACTTC. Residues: CAWSVSGYEQYF.

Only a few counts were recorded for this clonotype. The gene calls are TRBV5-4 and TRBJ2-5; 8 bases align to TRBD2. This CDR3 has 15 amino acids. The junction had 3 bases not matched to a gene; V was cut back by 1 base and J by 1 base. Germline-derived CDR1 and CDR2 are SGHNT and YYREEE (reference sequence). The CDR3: CASSLWLAGQETQYF. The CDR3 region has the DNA TGTGCCAGCAGCTTGTGGCTAGCGGGCCAAGAGACCCAGTACTTC.

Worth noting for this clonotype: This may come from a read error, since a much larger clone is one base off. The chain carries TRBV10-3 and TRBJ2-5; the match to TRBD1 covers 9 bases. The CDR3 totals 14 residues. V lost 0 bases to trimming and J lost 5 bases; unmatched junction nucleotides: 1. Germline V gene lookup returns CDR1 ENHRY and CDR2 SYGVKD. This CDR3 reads CAISESQGAETQYF. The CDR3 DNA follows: TGTGCCATCAGTGAGTCACAGGGGGCCGAGACCCAGTACTTC.

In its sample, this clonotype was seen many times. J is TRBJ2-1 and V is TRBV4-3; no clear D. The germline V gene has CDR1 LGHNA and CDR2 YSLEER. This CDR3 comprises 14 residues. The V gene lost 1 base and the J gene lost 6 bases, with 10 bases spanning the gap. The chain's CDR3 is CASSQGGVSNEQFF. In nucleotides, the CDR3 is TGCGCCAGCAGCCAAGGGGGTGTCTCCAATGAGCAGTTCTTC.